The 24 T cell receptor beta chains listed next were all sequenced from one sample in a study of PD-1 blockade in mismatch repair-deficient tumors. TCRdb's copy holds only in-frame clones and misses some; the assay was immunoSEQ multiplex PCR. The sample consists of 100,000 or so clones, over 65% of them appearing once. This sample comprised peripheral blood, obtained approximately 8 months after starting pembrolizumab. The receptor source for this set is an adult with mismatch repair-deficient cancer.

The V gene is TRBV7-8, the J gene TRBJ2-2; the D is unclear. From germline, CDR1 is SGHVS and CDR2 FQNEAQ. The CDR3 is 14 residues long. Trimming took 4 bases from V and 0 from J, leaving 6 bases between them. The chain's CDR3 is CASSSNPNTGELFF. Here the CDR3 DNA reads TGTGCCAGCAGCTCAAACCCGAACACCGGGGAGCTGTTTTTT.

The chain uses TRBV7-9 and TRBJ1-1, with D maybe TRBD1 (6 bases). Trimming took off 1 base at V and 1 base at J, with 13 bases between the two ends. The CDR3 runs to 16 residues. Germline V gene lookup returns CDR1 SEHNR and CDR2 FQNEAQ (reference sequence). The CDR3 sequence: CASSLVGGAENTEAFF. The DNA for the CDR3 is TGTGCCAGCAGCTTAGTCGGGGGGGCGGAGAACACTGAAGCTTTCTTT.

The genes are TRBV29-1 and TRBJ2-1; 9 bases are a match to TRBD2. This CDR3 has 15 residues. The V and J ends lost 4 bases and 2 bases, in that order; junction bases with no gene match: 6. Germline-derived CDR1 and CDR2 are SQVTM and ANQGSEA. CDR3 DNA sequence: TGCAGCGTTGGTAAGTCTAGCGGGACCTACAATGAGCAGTTCTTC. Protein product: CSVGKSSGTYNEQFF.

This clone has just a few counts. This sequence joins TRBV6-5 and TRBJ1-2; 9 bases fit TRBD1. CDR1 is MNHEY, CDR2 SVGAGI, per germline. V shed 5 bases, J shed 13 bases, and the junction held 14 bases outside the gene matches. This CDR3 comprises 14 residues. CDR3 bases: TGTGCCAGCAGTGGCCGGGACAGGGAGGAGGTTTGCACCTTC. Protein: CASSGRDREEVCTF.

As DNA, the CDR3 is TGTGCCAGCAGCTCCACAAACAATGAGCAGTTCTTC. Its translation is CASSSTNNEQFF. J is TRBJ2-1 and V is TRBV11-3, with D unclear. The CDR3 has 12 residues. Germline V gene lookup returns CDR1 SGHNT and CDR2 YENEEA. The ends were cut back, 4 bases at V and 5 bases at J, with 6 bases in the middle.

This clone has just one count. This sequence joins TRBV7-2 and TRBJ1-2; 9 bases are shared with TRBD1. The trim removed 4 bases at V and 8 bases at J, leaving 5 bases unmatched. This CDR3 is built from 13 residues. Germline V gene sequence: CDR1 SGHTA, CDR2 FQGNSA. CDR3 DNA sequence: TGTGCCAGCAGCTCGGGACAGGGTGGCGGCTACACCTTC. It yields the protein CASSSGQGGGYTF.

This rearrangement joins TRBV7-8 to TRBJ1-5; 8 nucleotides agree with TRBD1. Germline assignment: CDR1 SGHVS and CDR2 FQNEAQ. J gave up 0 bases and V 5 bases, and 6 bases lay outside the gene matches. CDR3 length equals 16 residues. CDR3 DNA sequence: TGTGCCAGCAGCCCCTGGGACAGGTATAGCAATCAGCCCCAGCATTTT. Amino acids: CASSPWDRYSNQPQHF.

DNA of the CDR3: TGCGCCAGCGGCACAAGGAATAGCGACACCGGGGAGCTGTTTTTT. Protein sequence: CASGTRNSDTGELFF. The V call is TRBV5-1, the J call TRBJ2-2, with D maybe TRBD2 (5 bases). CDR3 length equals 15 residues. Germline V gene data show CDR1 as SGHRS and CDR2 as YFSETQ. V lost 7 bases to trimming and J lost 3 bases, with 16 bases between them.

The chain has TRBV7-2 and TRBJ2-1; tentative D call: TRBD2 (6 bases). Per the germline V gene, CDR1 is SGHTA and CDR2 is FQGNSA. CDR3 length equals 13 residues. Trimming pared 11 bases from V and 4 bases from J, leaving 15 bases between. CDR3 coding DNA: TGTGCCCTTATACTCGGGGGTTACAATGAGCAGTTCTTC. Amino acid sequence: CALILGGYNEQFF.

V usage is TRBV27 and J usage is TRBJ2-1; either TRBD1 or TRBD2 may supply D (5 bases each). Germline values: CDR1 MNHEY, CDR2 SMNVEV (reference sequence). This CDR3 is 15 amino acids long. Trimming left V 3 bases short and J 4 bases short, with 13 bases between. CDR3: CASSLGRFAYNEQFF. CDR3 nucleotides: TGTGCCAGCAGTTTGGGACGCTTTGCGTACAATGAGCAGTTCTTC.

The chain employs TRBV13 and TRBJ2-2; possibly TRBD2 for D (5 bases). The CDR3 totals 17 residues. V lost 4 bases to trimming and J lost 1 base, with 16 bases between them. Germline assignment: CDR1 PRHDT and CDR2 FYEKMQ (reference sequence). The CDR3 nucleotides read TGTGCCAGCAGCTCAGAACTCCGGGAAGAGAACACCGGGGAGCTGTTTTTT. It is translated as CASSSELREENTGELFF. Complete variable domain (other parts from reference TRBV13 and TRBJ2-2): AAGVIQSPRHLIKEKRETATLKCYPIPRHDTVYWYQQGPGQDPQFLISFYEKMQSDKGSIPDRFSAQQFSDYHSELNMSSLELGDSALYFCASSSELREENTGELFFGEGSRLTVL.

This rearrangement joins TRBV18 to TRBJ2-2; 8 positions agree with TRBD1. Germline loops: CDR1 KGHSH, CDR2 LQKENI. CDR3 size: 16 residues. The trim removed 4 bases at V and 0 bases at J, leaving 4 bases unmatched. The CDR3 bases are TGTGCCAGCTCACTCGGACAGGGAACGAACACCGGGGAGCTGTTTTTT. Translation gives CASSLGQGTNTGELFF.

The chain is built from TRBV11-2 and TRBJ2-2; D perhaps matches TRBD2 (5 bases). The CDR3 runs 15 residues. V lost 5 bases to trimming and J lost 2 bases, with 12 bases between them. Per germline, CDR1 SGHAT and CDR2 FQNNGV. This CDR3 is CASSTDSSNTGELFF. Written as DNA, the CDR3 is TGTGCCAGCAGCACGGACTCGAGTAACACCGGGGAGCTGTTTTTT.

As to this clone: A junction end diverges from the germline sequence, so it may reflect a read error. The chain carries TRBV29-1 and TRBJ2-6, with D uncertain. The CDR3 is 15 residues long. The germline CDR1 and CDR2 sequences are SQVTM and ANQGSEA. CDR3 nucleotide sequence: TGCAGCGTTGACCTGCGCATCTCTCGGGCCAACGTCCTGACTTTC. Protein: CSVDLRISRANVLTF.

The chain joins TRBV11-2 to TRBJ2-1, with TRBD1 matching over 9 bases. V lost 5 bases to trimming and J lost 10 bases; unmatched junction nucleotides: 12. CDR3 size: 15 residues. Germline V CDR1 and CDR2: SGHAT, FQNNGV. CDR3 in amino acids: CASSPRTGETGEQFF. CDR3 bases: TGTGCCAGCAGCCCCCGGACAGGGGAGACGGGGGAGCAGTTCTTC.

The chain employs TRBV13 and TRBJ2-5; 10 bases fit TRBD2. Germline CDR1 PRHDT, CDR2 FYEKMQ (reference sequence). The V gene end was trimmed by 4 bases and the J gene end by 4 bases; junction bases not matched to a gene: 9. The CDR3 extends over 16 amino acids. As DNA, the CDR3 is TGTGCCAGCAGCTCTAAGCGGGAGGGGATTCTAGAGACCCAGTACTTC. This translates into CASSSKREGILETQYF.

V and J are TRBV6-5 and TRBJ2-2; TRBD1 aligns across 8 bases. Germline-derived CDR1 and CDR2 are MNHEY and SVGAGI. This CDR3 contains 15 residues. Germline trimming cut 5 bases from V and 2 bases from J; bases unmatched to any gene: 4. CDR3 DNA sequence: TGTGCCAGCAGTCTTGGACAGGGCAACACCGGGGAGCTGTTTTTT. The encoded protein is CASSLGQGNTGELFF.

V gene TRBV6-5 combines with J gene TRBJ1-5, with 7 bases aligning to TRBD1. J gave up 4 bases and V 6 bases, and 6 bases lay outside the gene matches. CDR3 length: 14 residues. CDR1 is MNHEY, CDR2 SVGAGI, per germline. DNA of the CDR3: TGTGCCAGCAGGTTGTCGGGACAGAATCAGCCCCAGCATTTT. It is translated as CASRLSGQNQPQHF.

This clone appeared a few times. V and J are TRBV12-5 and TRBJ1-2; 11 positions match TRBD1. Germline V CDR1 and CDR2: LGHNT, FRNRAP. Germline trimming cut 5 bases from V and 1 base from J; bases unmatched to any gene: 9. The CDR3 length is 17 residues. In nucleotides, the CDR3 is TGTGCTAGTGGTCGGAGGGACAGGGGGGACTTTAACTATGGCTACACCTTC. Translated, it gives CASGRRDRGDFNYGYTF.

The CDR3 region has the DNA TGTGCCAGCAGTTACGAAGGGACAGGGAACTATGGCTACACCTTC. Translation gives CASSYEGTGNYGYTF. V gene TRBV6-5 combines with J gene TRBJ1-2; 9 bases are a match to TRBD1. The CDR3 runs 15 residues. V was clipped by 2 bases and J by 2 bases; unmatched bases: 3. In germline, CDR1 is MNHEY, CDR2 SVGAGI.

The chain couples TRBV5-1 to TRBJ2-2; 9 bases map to TRBD2. The length of the CDR3 is 16 residues. V was clipped by 2 bases and J by 1 base; unmatched bases: 3. Looked up from germline, CDR1 is SGHRS and CDR2 is YFSETQ. CDR3 DNA: TGCGCCAGCAGCTTATTAGCGGGAGTGAACACCGGGGAGCTGTTTTTT. It yields the protein CASSLLAGVNTGELFF.

The CDR3 sequence: CASSLATSGSYEQYF. The CDR3 region has the DNA TGTGCCAGCAGTTTAGCGACTAGCGGGTCCTACGAGCAGTACTTC. The chain recombines TRBV6-5 with TRBJ2-5; TRBD2 matches 10 bases. The last part of the DNA fits TRBJ2-7 better; the J call may be wrong. Germline V lookup: CDR1 MNHEY, CDR2 SVGAGI. CDR3 size: 15 residues.

This rearrangement joins TRBV7-8 to TRBJ2-1; 10 nucleotides agree with TRBD2. This CDR3 region has 17 residues. V dropped 2 bases and J dropped 5; count of bases not matched to a gene: 9. Looked up from germline, CDR1 is SGHVS and CDR2 is FQNEAQ. The CDR3 here is CASSLRTSGSAHNEQFF. The DNA for the CDR3 is TGTGCCAGCAGCTTAAGGACTAGCGGATCAGCACACAATGAGCAGTTCTTC.

The chain couples TRBV4-1 to TRBJ2-3; 14 bases are shared with TRBD2. V shed 2 bases and J 2 bases; nucleotides not matched to a gene: 9. Germline V gives CDR1 MGHRA, CDR2 YSYEKL. This CDR3 is built from 19 residues. The CDR3 loop reads CASSQQLEGLAGDTDTQYF. The CDR3 nucleotides read TGCGCCAGCAGCCAACAACTAGAGGGACTAGCGGGGGACACAGATACGCAGTATTTT.